This record covers a single TCR beta chain. Its antigen is still unknown. A second 7 to 11 cycle PCR used barcoded and J-beta primers. TCRdb reprocessed the 5' RACE reads with MiXCR, giving one entry per CDR3 protein. In the table there are about 800,000 distinct CDR3 sequences, 25% of which are singletons. The data originate from a study of blood T cells in healthy people across ages. Findings of the study overall: TCR beta diversity per million T cells fell roughly linearly with age.

Germline V gene data show CDR1 as SGHDN and CDR2 as FVKESK. CDR3 size: 13 residues. With 8 bases removed from V and 7 bases from J, the gap between germline ends came to 14 bases. This same sample was also part of a study on T cells of mothers and their children. From that paper: Slightly, though not significantly, more overlap was seen in related than in unrelated mother-child pairs.

The gene calls are TRBV14 and TRBJ2-2, with no clear D. The source is a boy younger than 18 in good health. The sequenced material came from blood. The CDR3 sequence: CASDAYSGGELFF. CDR3 DNA: TGTGCCAGCGACGCTTACTCGGGCGGGGAGCTGTTTTTT.